This T cell receptor (beta chain) stems from a study of blood T cell repertoires in COVID-19. How the authors handled the data: The assay estimated nucleated cells by amplifying reference gene primers. The assay was immunoSEQ multiplex PCR, and TCRdb's table has in-frame clones only and misses some. The DNA gave D and trimming, while V, J and clone size come from that table. Among some 490,000 clones, approximately 86% were seen once, and the ten largest hold roughly 8.5%. Germline CDR1 and CDR2: LGHDT and YNNKEL (reference sequence). Trimming shortened V by 4 bases and J by 5 bases, and 8 bases separated the two germline ends. The CDR3 runs 12 residues. Living in 24 US areas, the participants were between roughly 18 and 89 years of age. Symptom resolution, clearance, or two negative PCRs marked donors in Cohort 3 as recovered.

The chain employs TRBV3-1 (or the pseudogene TRBV3-2) and TRBJ1-1; the D gene is possibly TRBD1 (5 bases). The source material was PBMCs or T cells enriched from blood (not recorded which). The TCR was taken from an older woman who had recovered from COVID-19. The CDR3 spells CASSPRGTEAFF. The CDR3 DNA sequence: TGTGCCAGCAGCCCCCGGGGGACTGAAGCTTTCTTT.